The present T cell receptor (beta chain) was sequenced within a study of blood T cell repertoires in COVID-19. TCRdb's copy holds only in-frame clones and misses some; the assay was immunoSEQ multiplex PCR. The sample gives a few hundred thousand clones, 70% to 90% of which show up once; about 12% is in the top ten. This CDR3 comprises 13 residues. Deletions cut 3 bases from V and 7 bases from J, with 13 bases between. The clonotype was recovered from a woman between 45 and 65 years old with COVID-19, enrolled during active disease. The sequenced material came from peripheral blood. V and J are TRBV12-3 or TRBV12-4 and TRBJ2-7; perhaps TRBD1 as D (6 bases). The chain's CDR3 is CASSFQQGGEQYF. CDR3 nucleotide sequence: TGTGCCAGCAGTTTCCAACAGGGTGGGGAGCAGTACTTC.